This T cell receptor (beta chain) was recorded in a study of CD8+CD57+ T cells in acquired aplastic anemia. The CDR3 is made up of 12 amino acids. V was clipped by 7 bases and J by 5 bases, with 13 bases between them. Per the germline V gene, CDR1 is SGHDT and CDR2 is YYEEEE. Before being chosen for sequencing, patients had shown CD8+CD57+ cell expansion by flow cytometry. As for this clonotype: The CDR3 does not close with the conserved phenylalanine or tryptophan, likely indicating a read error.

Profiles of TCR beta VDJ and CDR3 were generated from a genomic DNA template. Via MiXCR, TCRdb re-called the reads, giving one row per CDR3 protein. The repertoire holds about 160,000 distinct CDR3 sequences, with 45% to 50% as singletons. The V and J genes are TRBV5-6 and TRBJ2-7, with D perhaps matching TRBD1 (5 bases). The clonotype originates from a human donor with aplastic anemia. The sequencing sample was made of sorted CD4+, CD8+, or CD8+CD57+ T cells (not recorded which) from PBMCs. The CDR3 nucleotides read TGTGCCAGCGGCTCAGACAGCGACGAGCAGTACTCC. Translated: CASGSDSDEQYS.